These 5 T cell receptor beta chains were sequenced from one sample in a study of CD8+CD57+ T cells in acquired aplastic anemia. All sequencing subjects had displayed CD8+CD57+ cell expansion on flow cytometry. For CDR3 and TCR beta VDJ profiling, genomic DNA was the template used. TCRdb reanalysed the reads using MiXCR and keeps one entry per CDR3 protein. The table includes 200,000 or so distinct CDR3 sequences, 65% detected once. Sequencing used sorted CD4+, CD8+, or CD8+CD57+ T cells (not recorded which) from PBMCs. These receptors came from a human donor with aplastic anemia.

V is TRBV7-9 and J is TRBJ2-5; weak D call: TRBD2 (6 bases). The germline V and J ends were trimmed by 6 bases and 5 bases, with 22 bases remaining between them. The CDR3 sequence is 16 residues long. Germline-derived CDR1 and CDR2 are SEHNR and FQNEAQ (reference sequence). CDR3: CASSSRLVRDPETQYF. The DNA for the CDR3 is TGTGCCAGCAGTAGCCGACTAGTAAGGGACCCGGAGACCCAGTACTTC.

This chain joins TRBV29-1 and TRBJ1-1; D might be TRBD1 (6 bases). CDR1 SQVTM and CDR2 ANQGSEA come from the germline V gene. Trimming removed 6 bases at V and 4 bases at J, with 18 bases between. This CDR3 spans 14 amino acids. The CDR3 here is CSVDTAGVLTEAFF. In nucleotides, the CDR3 is TGCAGCGTGGATACTGCAGGGGTCCTCACTGAAGCTTTCTTT.

The rearrangement joins TRBV19 to TRBJ1-4; 7 nucleotides match TRBD1. CDR1 is LNHDA, CDR2 SQIVND, per germline (reference sequence). V was clipped by 4 bases and J by 7 bases; unmatched bases: 12. There are 16 residues in the CDR3. The CDR3 region is CASSTSGTVVREKLFF. The DNA for the CDR3 is TGTGCCAGTAGTACCTCCGGGACAGTGGTCCGTGAAAAACTGTTTTTT. The full variable domain, completed using reference TRBV19 and TRBJ1-4, is DGGITQSPKYLFRKEGQNVTLSCEQNLNHDAMYWYRQDPGQGLRLIYYSQIVNDFQKGDIAEGYSVSREKKESFPLTVTSAQKNPTAFYLCASSTSGTVVREKLFFGSGTQLSVL.

The chain links TRBV12-3 or TRBV12-4 to TRBJ2-7; D is perhaps TRBD1 (5 bases). CDR3 length: 13 residues. V lost 6 bases and J lost 0, with 9 bases in between. The CDR3 loop reads CASRRQSSYEQYF. CDR3 nucleotides: TGTGCCAGCAGACGACAGAGCTCCTACGAGCAGTACTTC.

A note on this clonotype: Given the absence of the conserved phenylalanine or tryptophan at the CDR3 end, a read error is likely. This rearrangement joins TRBV20-1 to TRBJ1-6, with D maybe TRBD1 (5 bases). Trimming shortened V by 3 bases and J by 4 bases, and 10 bases separated the two germline ends. This CDR3 spans 14 amino acids. Per germline, CDR1 DFQATT and CDR2 SNEGSKA (reference sequence). In nucleotides, the CDR3 is TGCAGTGCTAGTCCGGGACGGTATAATTCACCCCTCCACTGT. It encodes CSASPGRYNSPLHC.